This is a list of T cell receptor beta chains from one sample in a study of metastatic and nonmetastatic thyroid tumors. TCRdb ran MiXCR on the PCR reads. The sample contains roughly 13,000 clones, about 29% of which appear only once. The specimen was blood. The receptors were gathered from a female donor with papillary thyroid cancer or a benign thyroid nodule (not recorded which). Some clones in this sample may be carry-over from other donors' samples. Each CDR3 is given with its conserved first and last residue. A D gene is named only where the DNA matches it firmly. Some rows mark clone size as missing; the rest say once, few, many or name a class of expanded clone.

DNA	CDR3	D	V	J	size	length
TGCGCCAGCAGCTTGGGTCCTAGCGCACAAGAGACCCAGTACTTC	CASSLGPSAQETQYF	-	TRBV5-1	TRBJ2-5	many	15
TGCAGCGTTGCTGCAGAGTTACAAGAGACCCAGTACTTC	CSVAAELQETQYF	-	TRBV29-1	TRBJ2-5	many	13
TGTGCCAGCAGTGACTCGGACACAGATACGCAGTATTTT	CASSDSDTDTQYF	-	TRBV6-5	TRBJ2-3	few	13
TGCGCCAGCAGCTTGGACGACGCAGATACGCAGTATTTT	CASSLDDADTQYF	-	TRBV5-1	TRBJ2-3	-	13
TGTGCCAGCAGCTTCAGGATTAGCGGGAACACCGGGGAGCTGTTTTTT	CASSFRISGNTGELFF	-	TRBV5-4	TRBJ2-2	-	16
TGCGCCAGCAGCTTGGACCTCAGGGGGGAGCAGTACTTC	CASSLDLRGEQYF	TRBD1	TRBV5-1	TRBJ2-7	medium-sized	13
TGCGCCAGCAGCTGGGGCCCTTGGAACACCGGGGAGCTGTTTTTT	CASSWGPWNTGELFF	-	TRBV5-1	TRBJ2-2	-	15
TGTGCCAGCAGTTTACGGGAGGGCCCCTACGAGCAGTACTTC	CASSLREGPYEQYF	TRBD2	TRBV27	TRBJ2-7	medium-sized	14
TGCGCCAGCAGCTTTAGGACAGGGGGGAACACTGAAGCTTTCTTT	CASSFRTGGNTEAFF	TRBD1	TRBV5-1	TRBJ1-1	few	15
TGTGCCAGCAGTGTACTCCCGAACACTGAAGCTTTCTTT	CASSVLPNTEAFF	-	TRBV14	TRBJ1-1	-	13
TGCGCCAGCAGCCAAGGGACAGCGTCGAACACCGGGGAGCTGTTTTTT	CASSQGTASNTGELFF	-	TRBV4-1	TRBJ2-2	few	16
TGTGCCAGCGTGGGCCAGGCGAACACCGGGGAGCTGTTTTTT	CASVGQANTGELFF	-	TRBV7-8	TRBJ2-2	-	14
TGCAGTGCTAGAGGGATAGGGGGGACCAATCAGCCCCAGCATTTT	CSARGIGGTNQPQHF	-	TRBV20-1	TRBJ1-5	-	15
TGTGCCAGCAGCCGGGACCTACAAAACCAGTACTTC	CASSRDLQNQYF	-	TRBV7-2	TRBJ2-7	-	12
TGCGCCAGCAGCTTGGGCGGGGGGCGGAACTACGAGCAGTACTTC	CASSLGGGRNYEQYF	TRBD2	TRBV5-1	TRBJ2-7	medium-sized	15
TGTGCCAGTCACCTACAGGGACCTGAAGCTTTCTTT	CASHLQGPEAFF	-	TRBV6-2/TRBV6-3	TRBJ1-1	few	12
TGTGCCAGCAGTCCGCCAGCGGGGGGGCGTTACGAGCAGTACTTC	CASSPPAGGRYEQYF	TRBD2	TRBV6-2/TRBV6-3	TRBJ2-7	-	15
TGCAGTACTACAGTACACTCTGGCGACACCATATATTTT	CSTTVHSGDTIYF	-	TRBV20-1	TRBJ1-3	few	13
TGTGCCAGCAGCTCCCGGGCAAGATACAATGAGCAGTTCTTC	CASSSRARYNEQFF	-	TRBV7-6	TRBJ2-1	-	14
TGTGCCAGCAGCCCACCAGGGGGGGAGCAGTTCTTC	CASSPPGGEQFF	-	TRBV5-4	TRBJ2-1	many	12
TGTGCCAGCAGCCATGCCCGGGGGCAGGGGGCACAAGAGACCCAGTACTTC	CASSHARGQGAQETQYF	TRBD1	TRBV3-1	TRBJ2-5	-	17
TGTGCTAGTGGTCCCTCGGACAGGGCCCCTTCCTACGAGCAGTACTTC	CASGPSDRAPSYEQYF	TRBD1	TRBV12-5	TRBJ2-7	few	16
TGTGCCAGCAGCGGCCCGGGACAGCCTCCCTATGGCTACACCTTC	CASSGPGQPPYGYTF	TRBD1	TRBV28	TRBJ1-2	few	15
TGCAGTGCTAGGCCGGCTGCTAGCTCCTACAATGAGCAGTTCTTC	CSARPAASSYNEQFF	-	TRBV20-1	TRBJ2-1	many	15
TGTGCCAGCAGTCTCCAGCTCTTCTACGAGCAGTACTTC	CASSLQLFYEQYF	-	TRBV12-3/TRBV12-4	TRBJ2-7	few	13
TGTGCCAGCAGGGGAGCGGTAGCTCTCCAAGAGACCCAGTACTTC	CASRGAVALQETQYF	-	TRBV6-1	TRBJ2-5	-	15
TGTGCCAGCAGTGAATTGTGGGGGCGCAGGAGCACAGATACGCAGTATTTT	CASSELWGRRSTDTQYF	-	TRBV6-1	TRBJ2-3	-	17
TGTGCCAGCAGCTTAGTTCCATTACAGGGCTCCAATGGCTACACCTTC	CASSLVPLQGSNGYTF	-	TRBV7-6	TRBJ1-2	-	16
TGTGCCAGCAGCCGTCTAGCGGGAGGCACAGATACGCAGTATTTT	CASSRLAGGTDTQYF	TRBD2	TRBV12-3/TRBV12-4	TRBJ2-3	few	15
TGTGCCAGCAGTTACTCCCCGAGGGAAAAACTGTTTTTT	CASSYSPREKLFF	-	TRBV6-2/TRBV6-3	TRBJ1-4	few	13
TGTGCCAGCAGCTTTGATACAGATACGCAGAATTTT	CASSFDTDTQNF	-	TRBV11-2	TRBJ2-3	-	12
TGCAGTGTTAGAAGGGGGAGCGGGAGGGCATACAATGAGCAGTTCTTC	CSVRRGSGRAYNEQFF	TRBD2	TRBV20-1	TRBJ2-1	-	16
TGTGCCAGCAGTGCCGGACAGTACGAGCAGTACTTC	CASSAGQYEQYF	-	TRBV27	TRBJ2-7	few	12
TGTGCCACCAGCTTATTGAAGGACCGAGGGGACCAGTACTTC	CATSLLKDRGDQYF	-	TRBV15	TRBJ2-5	few	14
TGCAGTGCTAGAGAGGGGGGAAACACCATATATTTT	CSAREGGNTIYF	-	TRBV20-1	TRBJ1-3	-	12
TGCGCCAGCAGCTTCGGGGGGTCGACCGAGCAGTACTTC	CASSFGGSTEQYF	TRBD2	TRBV5-1	TRBJ2-7	-	13
TGTGCCTGGAGGGGACTAGCGGGAACCTACGAGCAGTACTTC	CAWRGLAGTYEQYF	TRBD2	TRBV30	TRBJ2-7	once	14
TGTGCCAGCAGCCCGACGGGGACAGGGACCTACGAGCAGTACTTC	CASSPTGTGTYEQYF	TRBD1	TRBV9	TRBJ2-7	many	15
TGTGCCAGCAGTTCTGGCGGGACCCACAAGAACGGGGAGCTGTTTTTT	CASSSGGTHKNGELFF	-	TRBV28	TRBJ2-2	few	16
TGTGCCAGCAGCCCCCGGACAGGGTCGAGTGATGGCTACACCTTC	CASSPRTGSSDGYTF	TRBD1	TRBV7-2	TRBJ1-2	medium-sized	15
TGTGCCAGCAGTGAAGATAGGCAGGGGGCGAATTCACCCCTCCACTTT	CASSEDRQGANSPLHF	TRBD1	TRBV2	TRBJ1-6	medium-sized	16